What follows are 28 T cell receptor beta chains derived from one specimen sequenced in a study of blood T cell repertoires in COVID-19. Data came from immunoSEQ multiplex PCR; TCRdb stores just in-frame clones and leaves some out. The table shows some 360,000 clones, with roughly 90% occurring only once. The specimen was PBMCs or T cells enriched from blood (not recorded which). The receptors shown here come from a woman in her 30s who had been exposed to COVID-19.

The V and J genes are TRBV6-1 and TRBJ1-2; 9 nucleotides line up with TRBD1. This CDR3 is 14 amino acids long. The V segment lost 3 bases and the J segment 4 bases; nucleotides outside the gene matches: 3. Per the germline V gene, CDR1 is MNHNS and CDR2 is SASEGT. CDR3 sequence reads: CASSEGQGTYGYTF. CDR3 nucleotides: TGTGCCAGCAGTGAGGGACAGGGTACCTATGGCTACACCTTC.

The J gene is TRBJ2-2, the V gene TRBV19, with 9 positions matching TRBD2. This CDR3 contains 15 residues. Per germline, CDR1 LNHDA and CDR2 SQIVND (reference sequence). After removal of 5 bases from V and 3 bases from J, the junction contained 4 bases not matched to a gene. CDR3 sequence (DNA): TGTGCCAGTAGTTTTCTAGCGGGATACACCGGGGAGCTGTTTTTT. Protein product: CASSFLAGYTGELFF.

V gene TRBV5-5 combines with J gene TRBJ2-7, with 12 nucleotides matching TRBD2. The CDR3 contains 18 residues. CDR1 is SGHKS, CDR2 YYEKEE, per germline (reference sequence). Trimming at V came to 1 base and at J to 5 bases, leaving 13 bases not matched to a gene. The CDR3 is CASSLWWLAGGLPNEQYF. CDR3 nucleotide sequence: TGTGCCAGCAGCTTGTGGTGGCTAGCGGGAGGGCTCCCGAACGAGCAGTACTTC.

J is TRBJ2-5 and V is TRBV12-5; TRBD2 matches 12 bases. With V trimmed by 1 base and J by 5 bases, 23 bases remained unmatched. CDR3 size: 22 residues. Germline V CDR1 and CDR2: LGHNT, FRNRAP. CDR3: CASGLALSKLAGGPPFLETQYF. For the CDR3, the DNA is TGTGCTAGTGGTTTGGCACTATCTAAGCTAGCGGGAGGGCCACCGTTCCTTGAGACCCAGTACTTC.

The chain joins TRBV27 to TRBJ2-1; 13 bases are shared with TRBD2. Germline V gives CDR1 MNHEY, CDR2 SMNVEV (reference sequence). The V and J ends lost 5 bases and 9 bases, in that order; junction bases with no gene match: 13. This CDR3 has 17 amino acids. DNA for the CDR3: TGTGCCAGCAGTCAAGTCCAACTAGCGGGAGGGCCGGGTGAGCAGTTCTTC. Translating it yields CASSQVQLAGGPGEQFF.

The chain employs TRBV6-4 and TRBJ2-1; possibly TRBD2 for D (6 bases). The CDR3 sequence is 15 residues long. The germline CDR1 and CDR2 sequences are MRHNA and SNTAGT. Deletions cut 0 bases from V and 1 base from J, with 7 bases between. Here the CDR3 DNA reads TGTGCCAGCAGTGACTCGGCGGGGTCCTACAATGAGCAGTTCTTC. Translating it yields CASSDSAGSYNEQFF.

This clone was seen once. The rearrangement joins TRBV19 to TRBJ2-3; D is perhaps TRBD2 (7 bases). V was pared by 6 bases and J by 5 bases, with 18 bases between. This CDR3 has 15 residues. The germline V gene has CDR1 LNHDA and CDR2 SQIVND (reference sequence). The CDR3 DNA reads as TGTGCCAGTAGCCGGGGGGCGGGAGTCGGAGATACGCAGTATTTT. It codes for CASSRGAGVGDTQYF. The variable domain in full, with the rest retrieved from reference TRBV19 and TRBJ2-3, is DGGITQSPKYLFRKEGQNVTLSCEQNLNHDAMYWYRQDPGQGLRLIYYSQIVNDFQKGDIAEGYSVSREKKESFPLTVTSAQKNPTAFYLCASSRGAGVGDTQYFGPGTRLTVL.

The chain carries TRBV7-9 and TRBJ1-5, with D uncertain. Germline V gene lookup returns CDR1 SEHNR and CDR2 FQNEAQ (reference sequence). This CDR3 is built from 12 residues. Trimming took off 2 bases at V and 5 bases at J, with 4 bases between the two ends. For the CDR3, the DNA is TGTGCCAGCAGCTTACAGGATCAGCCCCAGCATTTT. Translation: CASSLQDQPQHF.

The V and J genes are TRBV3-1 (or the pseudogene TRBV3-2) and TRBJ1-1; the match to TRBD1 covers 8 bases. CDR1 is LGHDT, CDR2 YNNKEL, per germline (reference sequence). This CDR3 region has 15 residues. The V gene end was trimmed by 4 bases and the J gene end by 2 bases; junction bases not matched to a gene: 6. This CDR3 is CASSPGTGANTEAFF. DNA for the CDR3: TGTGCCAGCAGCCCAGGGACAGGAGCTAACACTGAAGCTTTCTTT.

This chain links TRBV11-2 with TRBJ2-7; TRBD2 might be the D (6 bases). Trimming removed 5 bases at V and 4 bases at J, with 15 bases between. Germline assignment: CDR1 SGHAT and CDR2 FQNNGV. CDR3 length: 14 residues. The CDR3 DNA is TGTGCCAGCAGCCCCACGCCGGGACTTTACGAGCAGTACTTC. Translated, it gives CASSPTPGLYEQYF. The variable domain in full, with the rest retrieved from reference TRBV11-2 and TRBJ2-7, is EAGVAQSPRYKIIEKRQSVAFWCNPISGHATLYWYQQILGQGPKLLIQFQNNGVVDDSQLPKDRFSAERLKGVDSTLKIQPAKLEDSAVYLCASSPTPGLYEQYFGPGTRLTVT.

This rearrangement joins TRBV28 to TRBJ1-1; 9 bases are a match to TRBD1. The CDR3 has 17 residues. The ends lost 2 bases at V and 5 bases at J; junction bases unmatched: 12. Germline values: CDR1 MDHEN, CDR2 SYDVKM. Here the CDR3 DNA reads TGTGCCAGCAGTTTACCCCCGGGGACAGGGATGAGGACTGAAGCTTTCTTT. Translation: CASSLPPGTGMRTEAFF.

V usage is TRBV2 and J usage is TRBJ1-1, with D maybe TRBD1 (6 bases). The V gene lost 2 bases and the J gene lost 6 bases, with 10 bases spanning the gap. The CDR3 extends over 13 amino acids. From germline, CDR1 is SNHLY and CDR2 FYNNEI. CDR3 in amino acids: CASSERRQAEAFF. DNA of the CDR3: TGTGCCAGCAGTGAAAGGCGACAGGCTGAAGCTTTCTTT.

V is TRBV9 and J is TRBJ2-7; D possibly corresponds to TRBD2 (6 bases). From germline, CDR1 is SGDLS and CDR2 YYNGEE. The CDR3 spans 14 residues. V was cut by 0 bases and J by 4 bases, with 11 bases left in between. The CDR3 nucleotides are TGTGCCAGCAGCGTAGCCCTTGGGGGGTACGAGCAGTACTTC. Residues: CASSVALGGYEQYF.

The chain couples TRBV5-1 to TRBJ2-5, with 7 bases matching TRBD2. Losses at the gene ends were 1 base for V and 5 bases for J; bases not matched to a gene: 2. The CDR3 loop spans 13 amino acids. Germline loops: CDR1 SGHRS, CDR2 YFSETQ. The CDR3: CASSLQGGETQYF. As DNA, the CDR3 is TGCGCCAGCAGCTTGCAGGGAGGGGAGACCCAGTACTTC.

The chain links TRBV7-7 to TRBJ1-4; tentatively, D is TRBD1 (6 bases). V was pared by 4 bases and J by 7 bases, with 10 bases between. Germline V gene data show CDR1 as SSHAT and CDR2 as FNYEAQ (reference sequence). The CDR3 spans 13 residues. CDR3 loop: CASSYRVGEKLFF. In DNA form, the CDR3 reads TGTGCCAGCAGCTACAGGGTGGGTGAAAAACTGTTTTTT.

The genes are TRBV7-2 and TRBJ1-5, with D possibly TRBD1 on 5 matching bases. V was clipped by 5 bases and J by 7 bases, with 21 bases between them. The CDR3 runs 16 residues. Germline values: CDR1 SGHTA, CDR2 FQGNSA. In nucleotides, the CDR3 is TGTGCCAGCAGCCTCCGGTTGGACGGAAGGGGCCAGCCCCAGCATTTT. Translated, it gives CASSLRLDGRGQPQHF.

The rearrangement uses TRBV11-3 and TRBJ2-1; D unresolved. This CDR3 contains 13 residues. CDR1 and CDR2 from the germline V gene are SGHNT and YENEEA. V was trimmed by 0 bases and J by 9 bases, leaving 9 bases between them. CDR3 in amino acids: CASSLDLGGEQFF. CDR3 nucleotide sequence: TGTGCCAGCAGCTTAGATCTCGGCGGTGAGCAGTTCTTC.

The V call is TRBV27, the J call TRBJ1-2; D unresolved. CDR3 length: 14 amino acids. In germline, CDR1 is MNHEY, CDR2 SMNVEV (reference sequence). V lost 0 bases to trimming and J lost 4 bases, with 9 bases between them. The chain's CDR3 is CASSLSQARYGYTF. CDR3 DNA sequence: TGTGCCAGCAGTTTATCCCAGGCTCGCTATGGCTACACCTTC.

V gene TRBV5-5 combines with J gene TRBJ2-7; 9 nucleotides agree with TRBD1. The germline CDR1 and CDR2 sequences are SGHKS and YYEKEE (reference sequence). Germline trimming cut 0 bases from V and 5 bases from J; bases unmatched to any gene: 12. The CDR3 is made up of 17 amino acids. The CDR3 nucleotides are TGTGCCAGCAGCTTGGTTTTACGCGGGACAGGGCTCGACGAGCAGTACTTC. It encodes CASSLVLRGTGLDEQYF.

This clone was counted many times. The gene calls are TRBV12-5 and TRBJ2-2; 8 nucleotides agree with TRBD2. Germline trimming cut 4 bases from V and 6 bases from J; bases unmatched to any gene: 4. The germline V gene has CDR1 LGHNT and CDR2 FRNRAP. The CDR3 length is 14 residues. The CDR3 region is CASGSGLEAGELFF. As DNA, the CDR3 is TGTGCTAGTGGTTCGGGACTAGAGGCCGGGGAGCTGTTTTTT.

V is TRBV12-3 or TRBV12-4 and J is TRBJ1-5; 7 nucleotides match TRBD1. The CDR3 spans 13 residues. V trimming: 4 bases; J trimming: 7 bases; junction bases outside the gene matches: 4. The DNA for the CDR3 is TGTGCCAGCAGTTCTAGACAGGGACAGCCCCAGCATTTT. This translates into CASSSRQGQPQHF.

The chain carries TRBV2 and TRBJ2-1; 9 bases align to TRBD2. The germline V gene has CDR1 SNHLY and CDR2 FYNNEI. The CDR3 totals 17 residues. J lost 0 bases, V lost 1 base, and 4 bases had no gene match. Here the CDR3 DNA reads TGTGCCAGCAGTGAAGGCGGGAGGGCCAACTCCTACAATGAGCAGTTCTTC. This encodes CASSEGGRANSYNEQFF.

The CDR3 DNA is TGTGCCAGCAGCCCCTCCGGCGGGAACATTCAGTACTTC. This encodes CASSPSGGNIQYF. The chain couples TRBV7-9 to TRBJ2-4; TRBD2 might be the D (5 bases). V lost 5 bases and J lost 7, with 12 bases in between. CDR3 length equals 13 residues. The germline gives CDR1 SEHNR, CDR2 FQNEAQ (reference sequence).

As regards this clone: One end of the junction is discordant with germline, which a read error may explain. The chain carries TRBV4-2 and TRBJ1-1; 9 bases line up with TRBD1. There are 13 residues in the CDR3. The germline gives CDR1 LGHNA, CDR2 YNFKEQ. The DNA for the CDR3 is TGTGCCAGCAGCCGAGAAGCCGGACAGGGGTTCATCTTT. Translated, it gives CASSREAGQGFIF.

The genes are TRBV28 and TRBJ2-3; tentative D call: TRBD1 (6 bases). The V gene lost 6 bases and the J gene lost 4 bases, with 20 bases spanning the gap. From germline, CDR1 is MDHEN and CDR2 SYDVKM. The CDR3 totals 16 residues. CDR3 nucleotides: TGTGCCAGCAGCAATAACCGGGACACCAGTCCAGATACGCAGTATTTT. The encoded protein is CASSNNRDTSPDTQYF.

The CDR3 spells CASRLGTGNNYEQYF. CDR3 DNA: TGTGCCAGTAGACTCGGGACAGGGAACAACTACGAGCAGTACTTC. The chain combines TRBV19 with TRBJ2-7, with TRBD1 matching over 9 bases. There are 15 residues in the CDR3. The V and J ends lost 6 bases and 3 bases, in that order; junction bases with no gene match: 9. CDR1 and CDR2 from the germline V gene are LNHDA and SQIVND (reference sequence).

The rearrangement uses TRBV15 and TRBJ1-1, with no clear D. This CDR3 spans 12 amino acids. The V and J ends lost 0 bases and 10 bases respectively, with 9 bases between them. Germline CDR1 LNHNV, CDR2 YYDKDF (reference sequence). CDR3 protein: CATSRDVGRAFF. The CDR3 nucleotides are TGTGCCACCAGCAGAGATGTGGGGAGAGCTTTCTTT.

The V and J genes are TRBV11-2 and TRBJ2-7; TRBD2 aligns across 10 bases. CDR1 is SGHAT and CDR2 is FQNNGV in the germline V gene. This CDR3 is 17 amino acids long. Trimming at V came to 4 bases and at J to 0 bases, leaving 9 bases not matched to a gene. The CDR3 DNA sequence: TGTGCCAGCAGCTCCCATGGGGCTAGCGGGAGCTCCTACGAGCAGTACTTC. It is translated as CASSSHGASGSSYEQYF.